Below, 4 T cell receptor beta chains from the same sample are listed, as sequenced in a study of cytomegalovirus exposure and HLA in healthy donors. Amplification used 60 Vbeta primers and 13 Jbeta primers. Clones were sequenced by immunoSEQ multiplex PCR, and TCRdb holds only the in-frame ones, with some missing. The specimen's table records around 60,000 clones. Sequenced input: PBMCs. These receptors all come from a man aged 25 to 40 in good health and CMV-seropositive.

The chain links TRBV19 to TRBJ2-7; 8 nucleotides agree with TRBD1. This CDR3 contains 13 residues. V dropped 4 bases and J dropped 3; count of bases not matched to a gene: 2. The V gene's germline CDR1 is LNHDA and CDR2 SQIVND (reference sequence). CDR3 sequence reads: CASSKQGVYEQYF. The CDR3 nucleotides read TGTGCCAGTAGTAAACAGGGGGTCTACGAGCAGTACTTC. The entire variable domain, with the rest obtained from reference TRBV19 and TRBJ2-7, is as follows: DGGITQSPKYLFRKEGQNVTLSCEQNLNHDAMYWYRQDPGQGLRLIYYSQIVNDFQKGDIAEGYSVSREKKESFPLTVTSAQKNPTAFYLCASSKQGVYEQYFGPGTRLTVT.

J is TRBJ1-3 and V is TRBV5-1; D remains unclear. V was cut by 0 bases and J by 0 bases, with 10 bases left in between. The CDR3 is 16 amino acids. CDR1 is SGHRS, CDR2 YFSETQ, per germline. CDR3 DNA: TGCGCCAGCAGCTTGGGCGAGGTATTCTCTGGAAACACCATATATTTT. Residues: CASSLGEVFSGNTIYF.

V and J are TRBV5-4 and TRBJ1-5; possibly TRBD1 for D (6 bases). CDR3 length: 14 residues. Germline V gene sequence: CDR1 SGHNT, CDR2 YYREEE (reference sequence). With 0 bases removed from V and 5 bases from J, the gap between germline ends came to 9 bases. The CDR3 bases are TGTGCCAGCAGCTTGGTAGAGGGGGATCAGCCCCAGCATTTT. Protein: CASSLVEGDQPQHF.

V gene TRBV6-5 combines with J gene TRBJ1-5; possibly TRBD1 for D (5 bases). The CDR3 length is 13 residues. With 5 bases removed from V and 6 bases from J, the gap between germline ends came to 11 bases. Per germline, CDR1 MNHEY and CDR2 SVGAGI. This CDR3 reads CASSEQVAQPQHF. CDR3 nucleotide sequence: TGTGCCAGCAGTGAACAGGTTGCTCAGCCCCAGCATTTT.